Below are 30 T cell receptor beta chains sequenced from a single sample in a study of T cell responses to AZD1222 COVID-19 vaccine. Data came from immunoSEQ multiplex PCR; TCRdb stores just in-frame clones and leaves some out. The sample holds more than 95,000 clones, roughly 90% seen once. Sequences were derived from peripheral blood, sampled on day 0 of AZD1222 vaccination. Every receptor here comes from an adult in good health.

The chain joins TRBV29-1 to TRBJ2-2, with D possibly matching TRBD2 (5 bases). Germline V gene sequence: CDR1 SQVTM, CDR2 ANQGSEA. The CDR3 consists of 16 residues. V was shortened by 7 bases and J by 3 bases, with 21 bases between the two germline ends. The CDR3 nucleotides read TGCAGCGCCCTATCGGGCCGTCAGGACTACACCGGGGAGCTGTTTTTT. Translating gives CSALSGRQDYTGELFF.

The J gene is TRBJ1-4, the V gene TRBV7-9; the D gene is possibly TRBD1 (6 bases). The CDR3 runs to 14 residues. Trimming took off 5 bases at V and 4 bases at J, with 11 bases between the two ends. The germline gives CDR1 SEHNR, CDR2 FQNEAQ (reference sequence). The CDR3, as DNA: TGTGCCAGCAGCCAGGGAGGGGGTAATGAAAAACTGTTTTTT. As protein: CASSQGGGNEKLFF.

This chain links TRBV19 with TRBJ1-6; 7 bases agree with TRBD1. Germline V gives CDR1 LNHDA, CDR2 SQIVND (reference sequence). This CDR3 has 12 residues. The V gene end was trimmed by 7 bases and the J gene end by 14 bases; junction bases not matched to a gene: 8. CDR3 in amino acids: CASISDRQTLHF. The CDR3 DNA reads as TGTGCCAGTATTTCGGACAGGCAAACCCTCCACTTT.

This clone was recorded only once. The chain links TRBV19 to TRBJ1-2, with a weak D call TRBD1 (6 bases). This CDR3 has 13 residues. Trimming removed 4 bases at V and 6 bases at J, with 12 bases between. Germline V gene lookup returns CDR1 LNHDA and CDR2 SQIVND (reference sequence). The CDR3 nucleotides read TGTGCCAGTAGTAGGCAACAGGGCCATGGCTACACCTTC. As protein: CASSRQQGHGYTF.

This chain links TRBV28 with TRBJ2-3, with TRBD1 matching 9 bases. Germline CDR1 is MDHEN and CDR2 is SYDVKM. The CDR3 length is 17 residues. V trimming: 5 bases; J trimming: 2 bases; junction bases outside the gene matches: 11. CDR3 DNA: TGTGCCAGCAGTACCCCCGGACAGGGGAAGGCCACAGATACGCAGTATTTT. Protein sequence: CASSTPGQGKATDTQYF.

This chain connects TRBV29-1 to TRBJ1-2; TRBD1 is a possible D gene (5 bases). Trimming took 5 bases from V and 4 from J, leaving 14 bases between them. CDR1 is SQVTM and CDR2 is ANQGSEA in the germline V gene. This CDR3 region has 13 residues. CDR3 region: CSVHHTGGYGYTF. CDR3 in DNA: TGCAGCGTTCACCATACGGGGGGCTATGGCTACACCTTC.

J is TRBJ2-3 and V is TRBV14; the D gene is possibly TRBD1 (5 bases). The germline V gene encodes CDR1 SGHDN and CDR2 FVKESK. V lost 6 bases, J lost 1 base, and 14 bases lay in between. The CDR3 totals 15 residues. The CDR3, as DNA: TGTGCCAGCAGTGCTCGCAGGGTTGGCACAGATACGCAGTATTTT. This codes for CASSARRVGTDTQYF.

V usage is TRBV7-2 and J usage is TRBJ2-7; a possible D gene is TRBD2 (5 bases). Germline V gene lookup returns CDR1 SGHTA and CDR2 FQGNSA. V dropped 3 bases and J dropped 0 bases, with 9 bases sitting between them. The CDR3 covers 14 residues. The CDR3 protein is CASSFSEGSYEQYF. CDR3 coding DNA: TGTGCCAGCAGCTTCAGCGAGGGCTCCTACGAGCAGTACTTC. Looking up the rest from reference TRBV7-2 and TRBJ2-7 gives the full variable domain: GAGVSQSPSNKVTEKGKDVELRCDPISGHTALYWYRQSLGQGLEFLIYFQGNSAPDKSGLPSDRFSAERTGGSVSTLTIQRTQQEDSAVYLCASSFSEGSYEQYFGPGTRLTVT.

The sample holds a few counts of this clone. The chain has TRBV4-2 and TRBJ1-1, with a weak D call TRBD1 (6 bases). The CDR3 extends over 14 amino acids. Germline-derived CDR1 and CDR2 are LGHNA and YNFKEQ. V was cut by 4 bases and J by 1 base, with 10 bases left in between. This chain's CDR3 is CASSLPDRNTEAFF. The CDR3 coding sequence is TGTGCCAGCAGCCTCCCGGACAGGAACACTGAAGCTTTCTTT.

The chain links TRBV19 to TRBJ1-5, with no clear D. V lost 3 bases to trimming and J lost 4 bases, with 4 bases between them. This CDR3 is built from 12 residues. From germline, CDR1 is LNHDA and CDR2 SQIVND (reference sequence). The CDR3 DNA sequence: TGTGCCAGTAGTATTCCTAATCAGCCCCAGCATTTT. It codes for CASSIPNQPQHF.

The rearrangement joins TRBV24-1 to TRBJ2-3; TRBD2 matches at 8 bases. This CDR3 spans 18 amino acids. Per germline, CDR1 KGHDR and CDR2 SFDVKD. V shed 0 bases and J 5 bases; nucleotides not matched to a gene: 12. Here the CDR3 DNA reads TGTGCCACCAGTGATTTGGGTCGGGAGGGCCAAAGGGAAGATACGCAGTATTTT. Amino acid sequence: CATSDLGREGQREDTQYF.

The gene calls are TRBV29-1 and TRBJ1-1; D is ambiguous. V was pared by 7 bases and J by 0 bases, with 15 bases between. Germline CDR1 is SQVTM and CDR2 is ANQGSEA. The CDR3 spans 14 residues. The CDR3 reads CSAMDGRMNTEAFF. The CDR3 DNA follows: TGCAGCGCGATGGATGGGCGGATGAACACTGAAGCTTTCTTT.

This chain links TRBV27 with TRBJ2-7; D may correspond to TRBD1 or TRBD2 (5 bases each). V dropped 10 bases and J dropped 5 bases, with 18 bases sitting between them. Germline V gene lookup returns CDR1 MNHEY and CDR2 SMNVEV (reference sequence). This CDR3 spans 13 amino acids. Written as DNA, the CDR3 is TGTGCCACTCGCCGGGGCGCCGTGGACGAGCAGTACTTC. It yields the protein CATRRGAVDEQYF.

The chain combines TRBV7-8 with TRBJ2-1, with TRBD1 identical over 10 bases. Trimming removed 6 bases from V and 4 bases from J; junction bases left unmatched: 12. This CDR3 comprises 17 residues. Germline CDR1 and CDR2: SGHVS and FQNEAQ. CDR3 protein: CASSRRPGQGTYNEQFF. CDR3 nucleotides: TGTGCCAGCAGTCGGAGACCGGGACAGGGGACTTACAATGAGCAGTTCTTC.

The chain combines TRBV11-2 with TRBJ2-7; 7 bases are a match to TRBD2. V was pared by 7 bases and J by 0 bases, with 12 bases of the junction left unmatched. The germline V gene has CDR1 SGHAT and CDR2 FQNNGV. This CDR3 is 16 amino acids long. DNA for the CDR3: TGTGCCAGCACCGACCCGGGGGGAAGTAGCTCCTACGAGCAGTACTTC. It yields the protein CASTDPGGSSSYEQYF.

Written as DNA, the CDR3 is TGTGCCACCAGTGATTTCCAAATGGTGGGTGCTTTCTTT. As protein: CATSDFQMVGAFF. The chain uses TRBV24-1 and TRBJ1-1; D not certain. Trimming took 1 base from V and 11 from J, leaving 13 bases between them. This CDR3 is 13 amino acids long. In germline, CDR1 is KGHDR, CDR2 SFDVKD.

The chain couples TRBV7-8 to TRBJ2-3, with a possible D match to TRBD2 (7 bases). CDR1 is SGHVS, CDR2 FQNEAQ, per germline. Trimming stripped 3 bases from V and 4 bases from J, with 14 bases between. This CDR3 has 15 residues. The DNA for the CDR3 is TGTGCCAGCAGCTTGTTGGGGGGGCGGGCAGATACGCAGTATTTT. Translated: CASSLLGGRADTQYF.

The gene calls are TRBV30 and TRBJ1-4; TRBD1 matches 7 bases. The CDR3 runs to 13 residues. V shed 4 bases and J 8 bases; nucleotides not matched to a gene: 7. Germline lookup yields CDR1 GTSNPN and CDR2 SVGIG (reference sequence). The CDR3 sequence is CAWKRQGSEKLFF. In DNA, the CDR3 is TGTGCCTGGAAGAGACAGGGAAGCGAAAAACTGTTTTTT.

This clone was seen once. CDR3 DNA: TGTGCCCGGCGGGCCCCTGGAAACACCATATATTTT. Protein: CARRAPGNTIYF. J is TRBJ1-3 and V is TRBV30, with no clear D. With 8 bases removed from V and 2 bases from J, the gap between germline ends came to 10 bases. CDR3 size: 12 residues. Germline V gene sequence: CDR1 GTSNPN, CDR2 SVGIG (reference sequence).

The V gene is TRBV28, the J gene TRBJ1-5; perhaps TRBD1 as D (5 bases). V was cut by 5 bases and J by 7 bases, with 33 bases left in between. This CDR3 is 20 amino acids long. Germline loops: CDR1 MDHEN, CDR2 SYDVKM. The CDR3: CASSPYAQLQQSTRGQPQHF. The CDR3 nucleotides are TGTGCCAGCAGTCCCTACGCCCAGCTACAGCAGTCTACGCGGGGGCAGCCCCAGCATTTT.

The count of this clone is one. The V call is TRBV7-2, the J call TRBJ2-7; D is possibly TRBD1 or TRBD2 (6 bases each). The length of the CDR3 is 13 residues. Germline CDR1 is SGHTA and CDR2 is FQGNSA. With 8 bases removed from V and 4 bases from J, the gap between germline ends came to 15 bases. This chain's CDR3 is CASGEGGGYEQYF. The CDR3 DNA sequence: TGTGCCAGCGGCGAGGGGGGTGGGTACGAGCAGTACTTC.

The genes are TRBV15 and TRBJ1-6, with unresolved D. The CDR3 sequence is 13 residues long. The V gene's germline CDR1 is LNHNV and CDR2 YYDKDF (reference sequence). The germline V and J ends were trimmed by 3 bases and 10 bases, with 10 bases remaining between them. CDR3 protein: CATSSTKESPLHF. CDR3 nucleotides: TGTGCCACCAGCAGTACCAAGGAATCACCCCTCCACTTT.

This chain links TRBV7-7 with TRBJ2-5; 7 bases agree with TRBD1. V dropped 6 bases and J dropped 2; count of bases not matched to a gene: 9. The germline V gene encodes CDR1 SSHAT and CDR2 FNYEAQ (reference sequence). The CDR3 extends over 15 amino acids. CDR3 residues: CASSSSAGGQETQYF. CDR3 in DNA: TGTGCCAGCAGTAGTTCGGCAGGGGGTCAAGAGACCCAGTACTTC.

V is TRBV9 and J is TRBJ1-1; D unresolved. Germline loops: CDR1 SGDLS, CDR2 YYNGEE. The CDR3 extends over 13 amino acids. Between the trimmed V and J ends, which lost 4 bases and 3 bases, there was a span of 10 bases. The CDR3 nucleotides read TGTGCCAGCAGCAGCCGGTACTACACTGAAGCTTTCTTT. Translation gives CASSSRYYTEAFF.

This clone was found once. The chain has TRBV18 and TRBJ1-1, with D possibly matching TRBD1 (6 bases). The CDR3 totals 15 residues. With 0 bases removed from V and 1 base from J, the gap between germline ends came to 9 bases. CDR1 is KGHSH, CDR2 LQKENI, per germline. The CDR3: CASSPPGAENTEAFF. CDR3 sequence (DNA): TGTGCCAGCTCACCACCGGGGGCAGAGAACACTGAAGCTTTCTTT.

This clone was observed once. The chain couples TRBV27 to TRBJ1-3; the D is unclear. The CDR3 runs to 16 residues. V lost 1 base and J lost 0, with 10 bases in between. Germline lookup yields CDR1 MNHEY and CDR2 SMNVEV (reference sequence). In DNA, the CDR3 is TGTGCCAGCAGTTTATACGCCGGTAGCTCTGGAAACACCATATATTTT. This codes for CASSLYAGSSGNTIYF.

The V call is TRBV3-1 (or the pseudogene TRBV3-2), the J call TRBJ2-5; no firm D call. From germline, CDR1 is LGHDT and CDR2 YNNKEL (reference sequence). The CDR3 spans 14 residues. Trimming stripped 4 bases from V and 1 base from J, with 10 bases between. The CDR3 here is CASSPPTIQETQYF. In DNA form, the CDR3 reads TGTGCCAGCAGCCCCCCCACCATCCAAGAGACCCAGTACTTC.

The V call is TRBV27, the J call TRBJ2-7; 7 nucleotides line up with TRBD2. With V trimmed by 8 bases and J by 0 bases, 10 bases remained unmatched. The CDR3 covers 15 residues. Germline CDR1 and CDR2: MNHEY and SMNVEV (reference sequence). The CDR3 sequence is CASGGGAHGSYEQYF. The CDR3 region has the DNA TGTGCCAGCGGGGGAGGGGCTCACGGCTCCTACGAGCAGTACTTC.

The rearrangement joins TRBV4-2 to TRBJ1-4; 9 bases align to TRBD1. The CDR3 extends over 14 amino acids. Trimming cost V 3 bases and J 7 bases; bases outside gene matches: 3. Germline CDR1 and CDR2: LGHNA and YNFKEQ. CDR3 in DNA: TGTGCCAGCAGCCAGGGACAGGGCCGTGAAAAACTGTTTTTT. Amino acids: CASSQGQGREKLFF.

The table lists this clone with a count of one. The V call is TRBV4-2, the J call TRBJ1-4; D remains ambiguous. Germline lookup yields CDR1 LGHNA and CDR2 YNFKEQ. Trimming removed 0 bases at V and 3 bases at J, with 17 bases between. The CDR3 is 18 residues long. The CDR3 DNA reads TGTGCCAGCAGCCAAGATCACCTGGCCCGAGGAGCTAATGAAAAACTGTTTTTT. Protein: CASSQDHLARGANEKLFF.